The 24 T cell receptor beta chains below were found in one sample sequenced in a study of blood T cell repertoires in COVID-19. Only in-frame clones appear in the TCRdb table, and some are missing; sequencing was by immunoSEQ multiplex PCR. The repertoire holds some 380,000 clones, with roughly four fifths as singletons. The sequencing sample was made of peripheral blood. The receptors originated from a human donor with acute or convalescent COVID-19. The donor label of this sample is uncertain.

As for this clone: Other DNA variants within this sample encode the same CDR3. The chain uses TRBV5-1 and TRBJ2-3; tentatively, D is TRBD1 (5 bases). The length of the CDR3 is 15 residues. V lost 1 base and J lost 1, with 10 bases in between. Looked up from germline, CDR1 is SGHRS and CDR2 is YFSETQ. The chain's CDR3 is CASSLLGRGTDTQYF. CDR3 in DNA: TGCGCCAGCAGCTTGCTTGGCAGGGGCACAGATACGCAGTATTTT.

The J gene is TRBJ1-2, the V gene TRBV6-2 or TRBV6-3; D may be TRBD1 (5 bases). Trimming cost V 4 bases and J 13 bases, with 22 bases left between them. Germline CDR1 reads MNHEY; CDR2 reads SVGEGT. There are 14 residues in the CDR3. In DNA, the CDR3 is TGTGCCAGCAGTTCGACCGCCCGGGCCGCGGGGGGCACCTTC. Its protein product is CASSSTARAAGGTF.

The gene calls are TRBV30 and TRBJ2-6, with D unresolved. V lost 3 bases to trimming and J lost 2 bases, with 8 bases between them. Germline lookup yields CDR1 GTSNPN and CDR2 SVGIG (reference sequence). The CDR3 runs to 14 residues. The CDR3 nucleotides are TGTGCCTGGAGGTGGAGAACTGGGGCCAACGTCCTGACTTTC. It specifies CAWRWRTGANVLTF. The whole variable domain, remainder taken from reference TRBV30 and TRBJ2-6, is SQTIHQWPATLVQPVGSPLSLECTVEGTSNPNLYWYRQAAGRGLQLLFYSVGIGQISSEVPQNLSASRPQDRQFILSSKKLLLSDSGFYLCAWRWRTGANVLTFGAGSRLTVL.

The V gene is TRBV27, the J gene TRBJ2-2, with 11 bases identical to TRBD2. V shed 5 bases and J 0 bases; nucleotides not matched to a gene: 23. Germline assignment: CDR1 MNHEY and CDR2 SMNVEV (reference sequence). The CDR3 runs to 23 residues. As DNA, the CDR3 is TGTGCCAGCAGTCTCCCGGAGCAAGGTAGCGGGAGGGGAAGAGTCCCGAACACCGGGGAGCTGTTTTTT. It translates to CASSLPEQGSGRGRVPNTGELFF.

V is TRBV30 and J is TRBJ1-3; 8 nucleotides agree with TRBD1. Trimming took 4 bases from V and 4 from J; bases not matched to a gene: 9. CDR3 length: 15 amino acids. The germline gives CDR1 GTSNPN, CDR2 SVGIG (reference sequence). This CDR3 reads CAWTSGGARGNTIYF. CDR3 DNA: TGTGCCTGGACCTCAGGGGGCGCGAGGGGAAACACCATATATTTT.

The chain links TRBV28 to TRBJ1-2; the match to TRBD1 covers 7 bases. This CDR3 region has 15 residues. Germline CDR1 is MDHEN and CDR2 is SYDVKM. V gave up 2 bases and J gave up 7 bases; unmatched junction bases: 10. CDR3 sequence: CASSLRATGRGGYTF. The CDR3 DNA reads TGTGCCAGCAGTTTACGGGCGACAGGGAGAGGTGGCTACACCTTC.

The rearrangement links TRBV7-6 to TRBJ2-3; the D gene is possibly TRBD2 (6 bases). The CDR3 has 17 residues. Trimming took off 2 bases at V and 4 bases at J, with 19 bases between the two ends. CDR1 is SGHVS and CDR2 is FNYEAQ in the germline V gene. The CDR3 region is CASSLWGLPTTPDTQYF. The CDR3 nucleotides are TGTGCCAGCAGCTTATGGGGACTTCCTACAACTCCAGATACGCAGTATTTT.

V is TRBV7-9 and J is TRBJ1-2, with 10 positions matching TRBD1. The V gene's germline CDR1 is SEHNR and CDR2 FQNEAQ (reference sequence). J gave up 5 bases and V 5 bases, and 8 bases lay outside the gene matches. The CDR3 totals 15 residues. The CDR3 spells CASSLTGTGVYGYTF. The DNA of the CDR3 is TGTGCCAGCAGCCTAACCGGGACAGGGGTTTATGGCTACACCTTC. The full variable domain, its missing parts supplied by reference TRBV7-9 and TRBJ1-2, is DTGVSQNPRHKITKRGQNVTFRCDPISEHNRLYWYRQTLGQGPEFLTYFQNEAQLEKSRLLSDRFSAERPKGSFSTLEIQRTEQGDSAMYLCASSLTGTGVYGYTFGSGTRLTVV.

There are a few counts of this clone. This chain links TRBV19 with TRBJ1-5; D not certain. The CDR3 length is 12 residues. Trimming took 9 bases from V and 1 from J, leaving 7 bases between them. CDR1 is LNHDA, CDR2 SQIVND, per germline (reference sequence). DNA for the CDR3: TGTGCCAGCCGGGAGAGCAATCAGCCCCAGCATTTT. This codes for CASRESNQPQHF.

This clone has just a few counts. The V call is TRBV3-1 (or the pseudogene TRBV3-2), the J call TRBJ1-3, with D tentatively TRBD1 (5 bases). This CDR3 has 14 amino acids. Germline V gene data show CDR1 as LGHDT and CDR2 as YNNKEL (reference sequence). Deletions cut 7 bases from V and 2 bases from J, with 12 bases between. The DNA of the CDR3 is TGTGCCAGCACGTCAGGGCGCACTGGAAACACCATATATTTT. This gives the protein CASTSGRTGNTIYF.

The CDR3 nucleotides are TGTGCCAGCACCCTTTACAGGGGGCACATGGAGCAGTACTTC. Protein product: CASTLYRGHMEQYF. The chain uses TRBV28 and TRBJ2-7; TRBD1 matches 9 bases. Germline CDR1 reads MDHEN; CDR2 reads SYDVKM. The CDR3 covers 14 residues. V lost 7 bases, J lost 7 bases, and 11 bases stayed unmatched.

The chain recombines TRBV4-1 with TRBJ1-5; D not resolved. Trimming took off 3 bases at V and 6 bases at J, with 15 bases between the two ends. This CDR3 region has 15 residues. Germline V gene sequence: CDR1 MGHRA, CDR2 YSYEKL. The CDR3 region is CASSQTQQFSQPQHF. As DNA, the CDR3 is TGCGCCAGCAGCCAGACACAACAGTTTAGTCAGCCCCAGCATTTT.

V gene TRBV6-6 combines with J gene TRBJ1-1; D gene uncertain. The CDR3 covers 14 residues. Germline V CDR1 and CDR2: MNHNY, SVGAGI (reference sequence). V was pared by 6 bases and J by 3 bases, with 14 bases between. The CDR3 region is CASRPWAKDTEAFF. The CDR3 bases are TGTGCCAGCAGGCCCTGGGCCAAGGACACTGAAGCTTTCTTT.

The chain uses TRBV30 and TRBJ1-2; TRBD1 matches 7 bases. The CDR3 extends over 11 amino acids. The ends lost 0 bases at V and 8 bases at J; junction bases unmatched: 0. Germline assignment: CDR1 GTSNPN and CDR2 SVGIG (reference sequence). The CDR3 bases are TGTGCCTGGAGTGTGGGACAGGGCTACACCTTC. Its translation is CAWSVGQGYTF.

The chain couples TRBV18 to TRBJ2-6; 10 positions agree with TRBD1. This CDR3 is built from 18 residues. Trimming cost V 5 bases and J 4 bases; bases outside gene matches: 11. In germline, CDR1 is KGHSH, CDR2 LQKENI. This chain's CDR3 is CASSARQGQGSGANVLTF. For the CDR3, the DNA is TGTGCCAGCTCAGCCCGACAGGGACAGGGGTCGGGGGCCAACGTCCTGACTTTC.

This chain uses TRBV2 with TRBJ1-2, with TRBD1 identical over 7 bases. The CDR3 consists of 15 residues. J was trimmed by 0 bases and V by 5 bases; bases with no gene match: 6. Germline CDR1 reads SNHLY; CDR2 reads FYNNEI. CDR3 residues: CASSLLQGSNYGYTF. In nucleotides, the CDR3 is TGTGCCAGCAGTTTGCTACAGGGGTCTAACTATGGCTACACCTTC. The full variable domain, with the rest looked up from reference TRBV2 and TRBJ1-2, is EPEVTQTPSHQVTQMGQEVILRCVPISNHLYFYWYRQILGQKVEFLVSFYNNEISEKSEIFDDQFSVERPDGSNFTLKIRSTKLEDSAMYFCASSLLQGSNYGYTFGSGTRLTVV.

The genes are TRBV7-8 and TRBJ2-3; the D gene is possibly TRBD2 (5 bases). The CDR3 has 13 residues. The germline V and J ends were trimmed by 2 bases and 11 bases, with 14 bases remaining between them. The germline CDR1 and CDR2 sequences are SGHVS and FQNEAQ. The CDR3 is CASSLRKGVEQYF. DNA for the CDR3: TGTGCCAGCAGCTTAAGGAAGGGAGTCGAGCAGTATTTT. The full variable domain, its missing parts supplied by reference TRBV7-8 and TRBJ2-3, is GAGVSQSPRYKVAKRGQDVALRCDPISGHVSLFWYQQALGQGPEFLTYFQNEAQLDKSGLPSDRFFAERPEGSVSTLKIQRTQQEDSAVYLCASSLRKGVEQYFGPGTRLTVL.

J is TRBJ2-3 and V is TRBV6-1; TRBD2 matches at 10 bases. V was pared by 1 base and J by 2 bases, with 9 bases of the junction left unmatched. Germline V gives CDR1 MNHNS, CDR2 SASEGT. The CDR3 consists of 18 residues. Here the CDR3 DNA reads TGTGCCAGCAGTGAAGAGGTTGGACTAGCGGATTACACAGATACGCAGTATTTT. As protein: CASSEEVGLADYTDTQYF.

The chain combines TRBV15 with TRBJ1-2; possibly TRBD1 for D (6 bases). Trimming took 0 bases from V and 2 from J, leaving 10 bases between them. Germline-derived CDR1 and CDR2 are LNHNV and YYDKDF (reference sequence). There are 15 residues in the CDR3. CDR3 sequence reads: CATSRERGNNYGYTF. The CDR3 DNA sequence: TGTGCCACCAGCAGAGAAAGGGGGAACAACTATGGCTACACCTTC. The full variable domain, its missing parts supplied by reference TRBV15 and TRBJ1-2, is DAMVIQNPRYQVTQFGKPVTLSCSQTLNHNVMYWYQQKSSQAPKLLFHYYDKDFNNEADTPDNFQSRRPNTSFCFLDIRSPGLGDTAMYLCATSRERGNNYGYTFGSGTRLTVV.

This chain joins TRBV18 and TRBJ1-2; a possible D gene is TRBD1 (6 bases). Trimming removed 5 bases from V and 5 bases from J, with 12 bases in between. Per germline, CDR1 KGHSH and CDR2 LQKENI. The length of the CDR3 is 13 residues. CDR3 amino acids: CASSKGQTYGYTF. CDR3 DNA: TGTGCCAGCTCAAAGGGACAAACATATGGCTACACCTTC.

The V and J genes are TRBV28 and TRBJ2-1, with 7 bases fitting TRBD2. After removal of 4 bases from V and 1 base from J, the junction contained 4 bases not matched to a gene. This CDR3 spans 15 amino acids. From germline, CDR1 is MDHEN and CDR2 SYDVKM. The chain's CDR3 is CASSYTAGSYNEQFF. The CDR3 nucleotides are TGTGCCAGCAGTTACACAGCGGGGTCCTACAATGAGCAGTTCTTC.

In its sample, this clone was seen once. The chain recombines TRBV5-1 with TRBJ1-2; 12 bases are a match to TRBD1. CDR3 length: 14 amino acids. Losses at the gene ends were 5 bases for V and 7 bases for J; bases not matched to a gene: 6. CDR1 is SGHRS, CDR2 YFSETQ, per germline. The CDR3 reads CASSPGTGGGGYTF. The CDR3 DNA sequence: TGCGCCAGCAGTCCCGGGACAGGGGGCGGTGGCTACACCTTC. Full variable domain (missing parts from reference TRBV5-1 and TRBJ1-2): KAGVTQTPRYLIKTRGQQVTLSCSPISGHRSVSWYQQTPGQGLQFLFEYFSETQRNKGNFPGRFSGRQFSNSRSEMNVSTLELGDSALYLCASSPGTGGGGYTFGSGTRLTVV.

V usage is TRBV5-1 and J usage is TRBJ1-4, with a tentative D call TRBD1 (5 bases). Germline V CDR1 and CDR2: SGHRS, YFSETQ. V lost 8 bases to trimming and J lost 8 bases, with 16 bases between them. The CDR3 spans 13 residues. The CDR3 sequence: CARGRGKREKLFF. In DNA, the CDR3 is TGCGCCAGGGGACGCGGGAAACGGGAAAAACTGTTTTTT. The whole variable domain, remainder taken from reference TRBV5-1 and TRBJ1-4, is KAGVTQTPRYLIKTRGQQVTLSCSPISGHRSVSWYQQTPGQGLQFLFEYFSETQRNKGNFPGRFSGRQFSNSRSEMNVSTLELGDSALYLCARGRGKREKLFFGSGTQLSVL.

The rearrangement uses TRBV6-5 and TRBJ2-7, with 8 bases fitting TRBD1. Germline values: CDR1 MNHEY, CDR2 SVGAGI. J lost 6 bases, V lost 6 bases, and 7 bases had no gene match. CDR3 length: 13 amino acids. The CDR3 sequence is CASRPQGAGEQYF. The CDR3 coding sequence is TGTGCCAGCAGGCCGCAGGGGGCTGGCGAGCAGTACTTC.